The clone carrying this T cell receptor (beta chain) was counted a few times. The antigen remains undetermined. The sample originates from a study of shared clonotypes between healthy human individuals. General study findings and limits: In the sorted subsets, rarefaction showed sequencing was incomplete despite large depth.

Per germline, CDR1 KGHSH and CDR2 LQKENI. The CDR3 runs 16 residues. The J segment lost 1 base and the V segment lost 6 bases, leaving 11 bases of the junction unmatched. Generated by immunoSEQ multiplex PCR, the TCRdb table keeps only in-frame clones and is missing some. This sample has about 2.4 million clones; around 94% occur once, and the top ten carry under 0.15%. The source is a man aged 18 to 30 in good health. The chain joins TRBV18 to TRBJ1-1; TRBD1 aligns across 7 bases. Sample: naive CD4+ T cells sorted from blood. Subset indicated: CD45RA+ positively selected. Written as DNA, the CDR3 is TGTGCCAGCTCCGCCTGGGGACGACAGGGGAACACTGAAGCTTTCTTT. Amino acids: CASSAWGRQGNTEAFF.